Listed below are T cell receptor beta chains from one sample, sequenced in a study of cytomegalovirus exposure and HLA in healthy donors. Libraries were prepared by immunoSEQ multiplex PCR; TCRdb keeps only in-frame clonotypes and omits some of them. Among about 110,000 clones listed, roughly 70% were seen once. Sequenced input: PBMCs. All receptors derive from a man aged 40-55 years in good health and CMV-seropositive. The CDR3 runs from the conserved cysteine through the conserved F or W. A D gene is named only where the DNA matches it firmly. Clone size is stated in some rows and not others, as once, few, many or a class when expanded.

D: -; V: TRBV4-3; size: -; J: TRBJ1-5; CDR3: CASSQDWVTGGNQPQHF; DNA: TGCGCCAGCAGCCAAGATTGGGTGACAGGAGGAAATCAGCCCCAGCATTTT
D: -; V: TRBV7-8; size: -; J: TRBJ2-5; CDR3: CASNRRGLAKETQYF; DNA: TGTGCCAGCAACCGACGAGGGCTAGCGAAAGAGACCCAGTACTTC
D: -; V: TRBV11-3; size: few; J: TRBJ2-1; CDR3: CASSLGKTSYNEQFF; DNA: TGTGCCAGCAGCTTAGGAAAGACATCCTACAATGAGCAGTTCTTC
D: -; V: TRBV6-6; size: -; J: TRBJ1-5; CDR3: CASTKGAGQPQHF; DNA: TGTGCCAGCACTAAAGGGGCGGGACAGCCCCAGCATTTT
D: -; V: TRBV7-9; size: -; J: TRBJ1-2; CDR3: CASSPIDSYGYTF; DNA: TGTGCCAGCAGCCCGATCGACAGCTATGGCTACACCTTC
D: -; V: TRBV7-2; size: -; J: TRBJ1-2; CDR3: CASSFEQITLNYGYTF; DNA: TGTGCCAGCAGCTTCGAACAGATTACTTTAAACTATGGCTACACCTTC
D: -; V: TRBV6-5; size: -; J: TRBJ1-2; CDR3: CASSSVGQGIYGYTF; DNA: TGTGCCAGCAGCTCCGTAGGGCAGGGGATCTATGGCTACACCTTC
D: TRBD2; V: TRBV7-9; size: few; J: TRBJ2-3; CDR3: CASSPARLAGLDTQYF; DNA: TGTGCCAGCAGCCCCGCCCGGCTAGCGGGATTAGATACGCAGTATTTT
D: TRBD1; V: TRBV30; size: -; J: TRBJ1-4; CDR3: CAWSGWVDRDGRGWTTNEKLFF; DNA: TGTGCCTGGAGCGGATGGGTGGACAGGGACGGACGCGGGTGGACAACTAATGAAAAACTGTTTTTT
D: -; V: TRBV19; size: -; J: TRBJ1-5; CDR3: CASNLRDTSNQPQHF; DNA: TGTGCCAGTAACCTCCGGGACACGAGCAATCAGCCCCAGCATTTT
D: TRBD2; V: TRBV30; size: -; J: TRBJ2-1; CDR3: CAWSLPPTSGMKFF; DNA: TGTGCCTGGAGTCTCCCTCCGACTAGCGGGATGAAGTTCTTC
D: TRBD1; V: TRBV10-3; size: -; J: TRBJ1-1; CDR3: CAIRRQGTDTEAFF; DNA: TGTGCCATCAGGAGACAGGGAACAGACACTGAAGCTTTCTTT
D: TRBD1; V: TRBV27; size: -; J: TRBJ1-5; CDR3: CASSLRGQISPQHF; DNA: TGTGCCAGCAGTTTGAGGGGACAGATCAGCCCCCAGCATTTT
D: TRBD1; V: TRBV7-2; size: -; J: TRBJ1-1; CDR3: CASSRYFTGVTEAFF; DNA: TGTGCCAGCAGCCGCTACTTTACAGGGGTCACTGAAGCTTTCTTT
D: -; V: TRBV7-2; size: few; J: TRBJ1-4; CDR3: CASSAHGGAEGGLFF; DNA: TGTGCCAGCAGCGCCCATGGGGGGGCGGAAGGAGGACTGTTTTTT
D: TRBD2; V: TRBV6-1; size: -; J: TRBJ2-7; CDR3: CASSGLAGTYEQYF; DNA: TGTGCCAGCAGCGGACTAGCGGGCACCTACGAGCAGTACTTC
D: -; V: TRBV30; size: once; J: TRBJ1-1; CDR3: CAWSQGGGRTEAFF; DNA: TGTGCCTGGAGTCAAGGGGGAGGGAGAACTGAAGCTTTCTTT
D: TRBD1; V: TRBV15; size: -; J: TRBJ1-2; CDR3: CATSRGGQDRGYGYTF; DNA: TGTGCCACCAGCAGGGGAGGTCAGGACAGGGGCTATGGCTACACCTTC
D: -; V: TRBV27; size: -; J: TRBJ1-1; CDR3: CASSLSPYTEAFF; DNA: TGTGCCAGCAGTTTATCCCCTTACACTGAAGCTTTCTTT
D: -; V: TRBV4-3; size: -; J: TRBJ2-2; CDR3: CASSPEGLPEGLFF; DNA: TGCGCCAGCAGCCCTGAGGGCCTCCCGGAGGGGCTGTTTTTT
D: -; V: TRBV6-6; size: -; J: TRBJ1-1; CDR3: CASSSQDRYNEAFF; DNA: TGTGCCAGCAGTTCCCAAGACAGATACAATGAAGCTTTCTTT
D: -; V: TRBV7-9; size: few; J: TRBJ2-2; CDR3: CASSRKSAGADTGELFF; DNA: TGTGCCAGCAGCCGGAAAAGTGCCGGCGCGGACACCGGGGAGCTGTTTTTT
D: -; V: TRBV5-1; size: -; J: TRBJ2-5; CDR3: CASSLSSATGQETQYF; DNA: TGCGCCAGCAGCTTGAGCTCGGCGACAGGTCAAGAGACCCAGTACTTC
D: TRBD2; V: TRBV30; size: -; J: TRBJ2-1; CDR3: CAWSIGLAGYNEQFF; DNA: TGTGCCTGGAGCATAGGACTAGCGGGGTACAATGAGCAGTTCTTC
D: TRBD2; V: TRBV27; size: once; J: TRBJ2-7; CDR3: CASSPLAGGTNEQYF; DNA: TGTGCCAGCAGTCCCTTAGCGGGAGGGACCAACGAGCAGTACTTC
D: -; V: TRBV2; size: -; J: TRBJ2-7; CDR3: CASKRTSDSYEQYF; DNA: TGTGCCAGCAAGAGAACCAGCGACTCCTACGAGCAGTACTTC
D: -; V: TRBV13; size: -; J: TRBJ2-1; CDR3: CASSLADSDAGDEQFF; DNA: TGTGCCAGCAGCTTAGCTGACAGCGACGCAGGGGATGAGCAGTTCTTC
D: TRBD1; V: TRBV6-5; size: -; J: TRBJ1-1; CDR3: CASSATTGFEAFF; DNA: TGTGCCAGCAGTGCAACGACAGGGTTTGAAGCTTTCTTT
D: TRBD2; V: TRBV7-8; size: -; J: TRBJ2-5; CDR3: CASSLVERGLEETQYF; DNA: TGTGCCAGCAGCTTAGTAGAGCGGGGGCTGGAAGAGACCCAGTACTTC
D: -; V: TRBV29-1; size: -; J: TRBJ1-1; CDR3: CSVQIQGNTEAFF; DNA: TGCAGCGTTCAAATACAGGGGAACACTGAAGCTTTCTTT
D: -; V: TRBV2; size: once; J: TRBJ2-2; CDR3: CASSEGGQNTGELFF; DNA: TGTGCCAGCAGTGAAGGGGGGCAGAACACCGGGGAGCTGTTTTTT
D: TRBD1; V: TRBV29-1; size: few; J: TRBJ2-1; CDR3: CSVWGQGEEGEQFF; DNA: TGCAGCGTATGGGGACAGGGGGAAGAGGGTGAGCAGTTCTTC
D: TRBD2; V: TRBV5-6; size: few; J: TRBJ2-5; CDR3: CASRPLAGGPRETQYF; DNA: TGTGCCAGCAGACCCTTAGCGGGAGGGCCTCGAGAGACCCAGTACTTC
D: -; V: TRBV4-1; size: -; J: TRBJ1-1; CDR3: CASSRGGTEAFF; DNA: TGCGCCAGCAGCCGCGGAGGGACTGAAGCTTTCTTT
D: TRBD1; V: TRBV7-8; size: few; J: TRBJ1-5; CDR3: CASSRDREYQPQHF; DNA: TGTGCCAGCAGTCGGGACAGGGAATATCAGCCCCAGCATTTT
D: -; V: TRBV7-2; size: -; J: TRBJ1-4; CDR3: CASSLFQGMANEKLFF; DNA: TGTGCCAGCAGCTTGTTTCAGGGGATGGCTAATGAAAAACTGTTTTTT
D: TRBD2; V: TRBV4-1; size: -; J: TRBJ2-3; CDR3: CASSQEGAGGPPDTQYF; DNA: TGCGCCAGCAGCCAAGAAGGGGCGGGAGGGCCTCCGGATACGCAGTATTTT
D: -; V: TRBV7-9; size: -; J: TRBJ2-7; CDR3: CASSSGGPRFEQYF; DNA: TGTGCCAGCAGCTCCGGGGGACCCCGATTCGAGCAGTACTTC
D: TRBD2; V: TRBV19; size: -; J: TRBJ2-1; CDR3: CASMSSSGGNEQFF; DNA: TGTGCCAGTATGTCGAGTAGCGGGGGGAATGAGCAGTTCTTC
D: -; V: TRBV4-2; size: -; J: TRBJ1-2; CDR3: CASSQDKVSSGGGYTF; DNA: TGTGCCAGCAGCCAAGATAAGGTCTCCTCGGGGGGTGGCTACACCTTC
D: -; V: TRBV7-9; size: -; J: TRBJ1-2; CDR3: CSSSLGGVRYTF; DNA: TGTTCCAGCAGCTTAGGGGGGGTCCGTTACACCTTC
D: -; V: TRBV19; size: few; J: TRBJ1-1; CDR3: CASSWRAQNTEAFF; DNA: TGTGCCAGTAGTTGGCGGGCACAGAACACTGAAGCTTTCTTT
D: -; V: TRBV7-3; size: -; J: TRBJ2-3; CDR3: CASSLSAWAEDTQYF; DNA: TGTGCCAGCAGCTTATCCGCTTGGGCCGAAGATACGCAGTATTTT
D: -; V: TRBV9; size: few; J: TRBJ2-3; CDR3: CASTIGTTDTQYF; DNA: TGTGCCAGCACCATCGGGACAACAGATACGCAGTATTTT
D: TRBD1; V: TRBV9; size: -; J: TRBJ1-1; CDR3: CASTSGGMNTEAFF; DNA: TGTGCCAGCACCTCAGGGGGTATGAACACTGAAGCTTTCTTT